The next 9 T cell receptor beta chains were all read from a single sample in a study of cytomegalovirus exposure and HLA in healthy donors. PCR amplification relied on 60 Vbeta primers (plus 13 Jbeta primers). Clones were read by immunoSEQ multiplex PCR, and TCRdb kept only the in-frame ones, dropping some. The data show about 150,000 clones, around 73% seen once. Sequencing was performed on PBMCs. The receptors stem from a woman aged 18-35 years in good health and CMV-seropositive.

This chain joins TRBV7-6 and TRBJ2-5, with 13 bases that match TRBD2. Germline loops: CDR1 SGHVS, CDR2 FNYEAQ. The J segment lost 5 bases and the V segment lost 2 bases, leaving 5 bases of the junction unmatched. The CDR3 runs to 16 residues. The CDR3 reads CASSLIGTSGVETQYF. CDR3 coding DNA: TGTGCCAGCAGCTTAATCGGGACTAGCGGGGTGGAGACCCAGTACTTC.

This sequence joins TRBV7-2 and TRBJ2-5; 10 bases align to TRBD2. Germline V gene lookup returns CDR1 SGHTA and CDR2 FQGNSA. This CDR3 has 15 amino acids. V shed 2 bases, J shed 5 bases, and the junction held 5 bases outside the gene matches. The CDR3 loop is CASSLLAGDLETQYF. CDR3 nucleotide sequence: TGTGCCAGCAGCTTACTAGCGGGGGATCTCGAGACCCAGTACTTC.

There are a few counts of this clone. V is TRBV30 and J is TRBJ1-2; the D gene is possibly TRBD1 (6 bases). Germline-derived CDR1 and CDR2 are GTSNPN and SVGIG (reference sequence). The V gene lost 0 bases and the J gene lost 2 bases, with 7 bases spanning the gap. The CDR3 runs to 13 residues. CDR3 in DNA: TGTGCCTGGAGTGTAGGGACAAACTATGGCTACACCTTC. Protein: CAWSVGTNYGYTF.

With regard to this clone: At the DNA level, this CDR3 is encoded by other sequences in the same sample as well. The chain links TRBV14 to TRBJ2-1, with 10 nucleotides matching TRBD1. The CDR3 has 15 amino acids. V trimming: 3 bases; J trimming: 6 bases; junction bases outside the gene matches: 5. Germline CDR1 SGHDN, CDR2 FVKESK. CDR3 sequence: CASSQRQGAGNEQFF. Here the CDR3 DNA reads TGTGCCAGCAGCCAGAGACAGGGGGCCGGCAATGAGCAGTTCTTC.

This clone was observed once. The genes are TRBV4-1 and TRBJ1-1; maybe TRBD1 (6 bases). CDR1 is MGHRA and CDR2 is YSYEKL in the germline V gene. V was trimmed by 1 base and J by 6 bases, leaving 15 bases between them. CDR3 size: 15 residues. In DNA, the CDR3 is TGCGCCAGCAGCCAAGCATCGGGACACATGGCTGAAGCTTTCTTT. Amino acid sequence: CASSQASGHMAEAFF.

The count of this clone is one. The V and J genes are TRBV7-9 and TRBJ2-3, with 10 positions matching TRBD2. Germline V gives CDR1 SEHNR, CDR2 FQNEAQ (reference sequence). The ends lost 5 bases at V and 2 bases at J; junction bases unmatched: 4. This CDR3 is 15 amino acids long. The CDR3 sequence is CASSPGTSDTDTQYF. The CDR3 bases are TGTGCCAGCAGCCCGGGGACTAGCGACACAGATACGCAGTATTTT.

The rearrangement joins TRBV5-1 to TRBJ2-2; 11 positions match TRBD2. V lost 1 base, J lost 2 bases, and 10 bases stayed unmatched. This CDR3 is built from 19 residues. Germline CDR1 SGHRS, CDR2 YFSETQ. CDR3 sequence reads: CASSLIPLLAGGNTGELFF. The CDR3 DNA is TGCGCCAGCAGCTTGATCCCCCTGCTAGCGGGGGGAAACACCGGGGAGCTGTTTTTT.

The V call is TRBV7-9, the J call TRBJ1-6; 9 bases are shared with TRBD1. The ends lost 1 base at V and 10 bases at J; junction bases unmatched: 2. This CDR3 region has 14 residues. Germline CDR1 SEHNR, CDR2 FQNEAQ (reference sequence). This CDR3 reads CASSLGTGESPLHF. DNA of the CDR3: TGTGCCAGCAGCTTAGGGACAGGGGAATCACCCCTCCACTTT.

The rearrangement joins TRBV2 to TRBJ1-5; the match to TRBD1 covers 7 bases. CDR3 length: 17 residues. The junction had 5 bases not matched to a gene; V was cut back by 0 bases and J by 0 bases. Germline lookup yields CDR1 SNHLY and CDR2 FYNNEI. CDR3 sequence reads: CASSEAQGDSSNQPQHF. DNA of the CDR3: TGTGCCAGCAGTGAAGCGCAGGGGGACAGTAGCAATCAGCCCCAGCATTTT.